The T cell receptor beta chain described here comes from a study of T cells in Graves' hyperthyroidism and ophthalmopathy. The study, taken as a whole, reports: Stable hyperthyroidism and ophthalmopathy were separated using 13 V-J signatures.

Germline V gene sequence: CDR1 LNHDA, CDR2 SQIVND (reference sequence). Trimming pared 3 bases from V and 1 base from J, leaving 15 bases between. The length of the CDR3 is 16 residues. This clonotype was detected ten times or more. Antigen unknown. The diagnoses drew upon clinical symptoms, serum thyroxine and TRAb, thyroid ultrasound and orbital computed tomography. PBMCs were derived from 9.5 to 10 ml fresh peripheral blood. The CDR3 regions of TCR beta were amplified from RNA transcripts. The HTBI primer set was used in a first-round RT-PCR of the TCR CDR3. Each CDR3 protein is one row after TCRdb ran MiXCR on the multiplex PCR reads. The table lists nearly 600,000 distinct CDR3 sequences, around 14% of them singletons, with about 7% in the top ten.

Sequenced sample: blood. The sequence was obtained from a woman aged 18-29 years with Graves' ophthalmopathy. This chain connects TRBV19 to TRBJ1-1; tentatively, D is TRBD1 (6 bases). CDR3 loop: CASSMARGLQNTEAFF. In DNA, the CDR3 is TGTGCCAGTAGTATGGCCAGGGGCCTGCAGAACACTGAAGCTTTCTTT.